Following are 10 T cell receptor beta chains from one sample sequenced in a study of OX40 agonist ivuxolimab in advanced cancers. TCRdb keeps only in-frame clones here, not all; method: immunoSEQ multiplex PCR. The data contain 7,500 to 10,000 clones, approximately 70% of them seen just once; the ten biggest clones take up 28%. Sequenced material: CD4+ or CD8+ T cells sorted from blood, taken in a trial of the OX40 agonist ivuxolimab. The receptors were sampled from an adult with an advanced solid tumor such as melanoma, head and neck, liver or kidney cancer.

V and J are TRBV7-6 and TRBJ2-7, with D tentatively TRBD2 (6 bases). Between the trimmed V and J ends, which lost 0 bases and 5 bases, there was a span of 14 bases. This CDR3 has 15 residues. Germline V gene lookup returns CDR1 SGHVS and CDR2 FNYEAQ. In nucleotides, the CDR3 is TGTGCCAGCAGCTTAGCCGGGGCTAGCGTCAACGAGCAGTACTTC. This encodes CASSLAGASVNEQYF.

The chain links TRBV14 to TRBJ2-2, with D tentatively TRBD1 (5 bases). Germline-derived CDR1 and CDR2 are SGHDN and FVKESK. Trimming removed 4 bases from V and 2 bases from J, with 8 bases in between. The CDR3 has 14 residues. In nucleotides, the CDR3 is TGTGCCAGCAGCCCTACAGGAAACACCGGGGAGCTGTTTTTT. It is translated as CASSPTGNTGELFF.

The rearrangement joins TRBV4-3 to TRBJ1-5; no reliable D call. The CDR3 runs to 12 residues. CDR1 is LGHNA and CDR2 is YSLEER in the germline V gene. V lost 0 bases to trimming and J lost 5 bases, with 2 bases between them. The CDR3 region is CASSQDDQPQHF. CDR3 nucleotides: TGCGCCAGCAGCCAAGATGATCAGCCCCAGCATTTT.

The chain recombines TRBV27 with TRBJ1-1, with D maybe TRBD1 (5 bases). The CDR3 has 13 amino acids. Trimming removed 4 bases from V and 1 base from J, with 7 bases in between. Germline V CDR1 and CDR2: MNHEY, SMNVEV (reference sequence). The CDR3 reads CASSYGGNTEAFF. The CDR3 nucleotides are TGTGCCAGCAGTTACGGGGGGAACACTGAAGCTTTCTTT.

This sequence joins TRBV6-1 and TRBJ2-7; 12 nucleotides agree with TRBD2. CDR1 and CDR2 (germline): MNHNS, SASEGT. Trimming at V came to 6 bases and at J to 5 bases, leaving 5 bases not matched to a gene. The CDR3 is made up of 14 amino acids. The CDR3 protein is CASSDRLAGDEQYF. The CDR3 region has the DNA TGTGCCAGCAGCGATAGACTAGCGGGAGACGAGCAGTACTTC.

J is TRBJ1-1 and V is TRBV6-5, with D maybe TRBD1 (5 bases). The CDR3 consists of 12 residues. V was cut by 8 bases and J by 2 bases, with 9 bases left in between. Looked up from germline, CDR1 is MNHEY and CDR2 is SVGAGI. The CDR3 nucleotides read TGTGCCAGCGTCGGGACCAACACTGAAGCTTTCTTT. This encodes CASVGTNTEAFF.

The chain couples TRBV28 to TRBJ2-1; D call uncertain. This CDR3 comprises 12 residues. Germline CDR1 is MDHEN and CDR2 is SYDVKM. With 3 bases removed from V and 6 bases from J, the gap between germline ends came to 6 bases. The DNA for the CDR3 is TGTGCCAGCAGTTTCAGCTTCAATGAGCAGTTCTTC. Encoded protein: CASSFSFNEQFF.

In its sample, this clone ranks as medium-sized (0.01 to 0.1%). This chain uses TRBV7-8 with TRBJ2-5; TRBD1 aligns across 11 bases. V shed 2 bases, J shed 5 bases, and the junction held 7 bases outside the gene matches. This CDR3 has 16 residues. The V gene's germline CDR1 is SGHVS and CDR2 FQNEAQ. The CDR3 reads CASSLSWTGGIETQYF. As DNA, the CDR3 is TGTGCCAGCAGCTTAAGTTGGACAGGGGGCATCGAGACCCAGTACTTC.

A remark on this clone: The junction does not match germline at one end; this may be a read error. In the same sample, other DNA sequences code for this CDR3. The V call is TRBV5-1, the J call TRBJ2-3, with a tentative D call TRBD1 (5 bases). The CDR3 runs to 15 residues. Germline loops: CDR1 SGHRS, CDR2 YFSETQ. This CDR3 is CASSRAWGEADTQYF. The CDR3 nucleotides are TGTGCCAGCAGCAGGGCGTGGGGTGAGGCAGATACGCAGTATTTT.

Concerning this clone: At one end, the junction sequence differs from germline, possibly due to a read error. The rearrangement uses TRBV19 and TRBJ2-1; possibly TRBD2 for D (6 bases). Germline V gives CDR1 LNHDA, CDR2 SQIVND (reference sequence). The CDR3 consists of 13 residues. CDR3 sequence reads: CASSSSGYNEQFF. The DNA of the CDR3 is TGTGCCAGCAGTAGTAGCGGATACAATGAGCAGTTCTTC.